What follows are 5 T cell receptor beta chains derived from one specimen sequenced in a study of vaccination and CD4 T cells after COVID-19. The treatment is: roughly 11-day PBMC culture with coronavirus spike peptide pools or control peptides (ViraFEST assay). CD4+ T-cell collection from the unexposed donor predated the COVID-19 pandemic (2011-2018). These receptors' antigens are unknown. Researchers used the Oncomine TCR Beta short-read assay to sequence DNA from cultured CD4+ T cells. After culture, CD4+ T cells served as the source for genomic DNA extraction. One entry per CDR3 protein results from TCRdb running MiXCR on the PCR reads. The table shows over 7,500 distinct CDR3 sequences, with 31% occurring only once. Sequenced material: CD4+ T cells from blood, cultured in vitro. The receptors were gathered from a human donor in good health.

The chain is built from TRBV10-1 and TRBJ1-5, with D possibly being TRBD1 (5 bases). The CDR3 is 17 amino acids. Trimming took 0 bases from V and 6 from J, leaving 18 bases between them. CDR1 and CDR2 (germline): WNHNN, SYGVQD (reference sequence). The CDR3 here is CASSESNYPGLGQPQHF. CDR3 in DNA: TGCGCCAGCAGTGAGTCGAATTATCCGGGGCTGGGTCAGCCCCAGCATTTT.

The chain joins TRBV27 to TRBJ2-5; D gene unclear. In germline, CDR1 is MNHEY, CDR2 SMNVEV (reference sequence). This CDR3 contains 13 residues. V lost 6 bases, J lost 4 bases, and 12 bases lay in between. CDR3 nucleotide sequence: TGTGCCAGCAGCTCCCCAGCCCGAGAGACCCAGTACTTC. It codes for CASSSPARETQYF.

The chain links TRBV14 to TRBJ2-7, with D unclear. CDR1 SGHDN and CDR2 FVKESK come from the germline V gene. V lost 1 base, J lost 2 bases, and 18 bases lay in between. The CDR3 runs to 17 residues. CDR3 amino acids: CASSQVFDADGTYEQYF. In nucleotides, the CDR3 is TGTGCCAGCAGCCAAGTCTTTGATGCCGACGGAACCTACGAGCAGTACTTC. Combining the CDR3 with reference TRBV14 and TRBJ2-7 gives the whole variable domain EAGVTQFPSHSVIEKGQTVTLRCDPISGHDNLYWYRRVMGKEIKFLLHFVKESKQDESGMPNNRFLAERTGGTYSTLKVQPAELEDSGVYFCASSQVFDADGTYEQYFGPGTRLTVT.

Concerning this clonotype itself: One junction end disagrees with the germline gene, perhaps due to a read error. The chain is built from TRBV7-2 and TRBJ1-2, with D unresolved. Germline CDR1 and CDR2: SGHTA and FQGNSA. This CDR3 comprises 14 residues. CDR3 sequence reads: CASSHYTSDYGYTF. The DNA for the CDR3 is TGCGCCAGCAGCCATTACACGTCGGACTATGGCTACACCTTC.

This sequence joins TRBV4-1 and TRBJ2-1, with D possibly being TRBD1 or TRBD2 (5 bases each). From germline, CDR1 is MGHRA and CDR2 YSYEKL. Between the trimmed V and J ends, which lost 0 bases and 4 bases, there was a span of 19 bases. CDR3 size: 18 residues. This CDR3 reads CASSQERLTGARYNEQFF. In nucleotides, the CDR3 is TGCGCCAGCAGCCAAGAGAGATTAACCGGGGCGCGTTACAATGAGCAGTTCTTC.